This T cell receptor (beta chain) was found in a study of cytomegalovirus exposure and HLA in healthy donors (TCRdb year 2017). Study-level background: According to a later analysis, the 120 or so validation repertoires were produced on the same platform as the roughly 700 repertoires of the first cohort. The study was designed to test whether signatures of past pathogen exposure could be identified by cataloging public T cell receptors. Besides the first cohort of approximately 670 subjects, a separate validation cohort made up of 95 to 150 different subjects was used. High-throughput TCR immunosequencing, statistical association of individual TCRs with disease status, and machine learning were combined to predict cytomegalovirus infection status.

Library construction relied on the immunoSEQ multiplex PCR assay. The source study handled its data this way. A statistical classification framework was built for diagnosing cytomegalovirus status from the catalog of TCR beta chain sequences. Entries here come from immuneACCESS through TCRdb and include only in-frame sequences with V and J called. Some clones fail to appear in such tables; in the studies checked, an unresolved V gene covers under half of the shortfall, and the cause of the remainder is unknown. V and J calls and clone size are copied from that table; D and trimming were computed from the DNA. The sample table contains some 340,000 clones; only one count was recorded for approximately 90% of them. Over 1% of the sample rests with the top ten. According to the germline V gene, CDR1 reads LGHNA and CDR2 reads YNFKEQ. Deletion took 0 bases off V and 2 bases off J, with a span of 11 bases between the germline ends. Measured from the cysteine to the phenylalanine, the CDR3 is 15 residues long. Just CDR3 DNA is preserved here, 45 bases in frame from base 1.

Separate from the roughly 660-subject first cohort, the validation cohort of about 120 subjects was the group to which the donors belonged. What the study reported, not specific to this receptor: Subsequent analysis determined that TCRs grouped into clusters in the first cohort also showed a tendency toward co-occurrence across the roughly 120 validation repertoires, and 94% of cluster scores exceeded 0. In the study, 150 to 200 TCR beta chains were listed as associated with cytomegalovirus. While some public TCRs were present in many individuals, most TCR sequences turned up only very rarely across donors. The validation cohort had no HLA typing available for a later analysis, so co-occurrence within that cohort was assessed over all 130 or so repertoires. According to the authors, the approach could potentially be generalized to other disease states and immunological phenotypes. In vitro tests confirmed that three of the cytomegalovirus-associated TCR beta chains recognize cytomegalovirus antigens. In both the original and validation cohorts, the classifier was reported to diagnose cytomegalovirus status with high specificity and sensitivity.

A remark on this clone: No cognate antigen has been identified for it. No qualities accompany the bases; no much larger clone lies one base away.

Sequencing used PBMCs. The rearranged segments are TRBV4-2 and TRBJ2-7; the D gene identity is not certain. This clonotype was sampled from a woman in her 30s in good health and CMV-seropositive. The nucleotide sequence is TGTGCCAGCAGCCAAGAGCACAGTTCTACCTACGAGCAGTACTTC. Translated, it reads CASSQEHSSTYEQYF.